Included here is one T cell receptor (beta chain) sequence, with context. The V gene's germline CDR1 is LGHNA and CDR2 YSLEER. V shed 0 bases and J 5 bases; nucleotides not matched to a gene: 14. CDR3 length: 18 residues. 60 Vbeta and 13 Jbeta primers were used in PCR. TCRdb's copy holds only in-frame clones and misses some; the assay was immunoSEQ multiplex PCR. The sample lists about 190,000 clones, over 80% occurring once. This entry belongs to a study of cytomegalovirus exposure and HLA in healthy donors. The chain joins TRBV4-3 to TRBJ2-3; TRBD2 aligns across 7 bases. The sample was PBMCs. This clonotype originated in a man aged 35 to 55 in good health and CMV-seropositive. The CDR3 is CASSQDPPEAGLKDTQYF. The CDR3 DNA follows: TGCGCCAGCAGCCAAGACCCGCCAGAAGCGGGGTTAAAAGATACGCAGTATTTT.